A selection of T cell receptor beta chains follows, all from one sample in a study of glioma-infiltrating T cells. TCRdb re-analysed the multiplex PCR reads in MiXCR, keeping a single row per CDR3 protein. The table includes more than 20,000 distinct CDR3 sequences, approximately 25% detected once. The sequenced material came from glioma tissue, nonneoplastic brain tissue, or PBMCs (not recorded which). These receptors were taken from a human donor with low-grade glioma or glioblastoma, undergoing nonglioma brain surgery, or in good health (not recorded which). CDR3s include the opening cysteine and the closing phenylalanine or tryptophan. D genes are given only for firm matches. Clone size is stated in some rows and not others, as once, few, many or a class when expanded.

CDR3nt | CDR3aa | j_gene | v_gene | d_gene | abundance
TGCAGTGCTAGCGAGGGGGCGCGGATTGAAGCTTTCTTT | CSASEGARIEAFF | TRBJ1-1 | TRBV20-1 | TRBD1 | many
TGTGCCAGCAGCTTATTGGGACAGGTGGTTGGCTACACCTTC | CASSLLGQVVGYTF | TRBJ1-2 | TRBV7-9 | TRBD1 | many
TGTGCCAGCAGCTTGATGCAGGCAGAGCAGTTCTTC | CASSLMQAEQFF | TRBJ2-1 | TRBV5-4 | - | -
TGTGCCAGCAGCCCTAGACTAGTTGTCAATGAGCAGTTCTTC | CASSPRLVVNEQFF | TRBJ2-1 | TRBV3-1 | - | few
TGCGCCAGCAGCTGGTACGGACAGGAAAATTCACCCCTCCACTTT | CASSWYGQENSPLHF | TRBJ1-6 | TRBV4-3 | TRBD1 | many
TGTGCCAGCAGCAAGCGTTTCAGGGACTACGAGCAGTACTTC | CASSKRFRDYEQYF | TRBJ2-7 | TRBV14 | - | -
TGTGCCAGCAGCTTAGTGTATCCGCGACCCGGAAGTAAAGAGACCCAGTACTTC | CASSLVYPRPGSKETQYF | TRBJ2-5 | TRBV7-2 | - | few
TGCGCCAGCAGTCTGGACGGATCGAACACTGAAGCTTTCTTT | CASSLDGSNTEAFF | TRBJ1-1 | TRBV5-1 | - | few
TGTGCCAGCAGCGTAGACCTCAATCAGCCCCAGCATTTT | CASSVDLNQPQHF | TRBJ1-5 | TRBV7-3 | - | -
TGCAGTGCCCTGTCGCTAGCGGGGAGCACAGATACGCAGTATTTT | CSALSLAGSTDTQYF | TRBJ2-3 | TRBV20-1 | TRBD2 | many
TGCAGCGTACTGGGGGACATCTACTACGAGCAGTACTTC | CSVLGDIYYEQYF | TRBJ2-7 | TRBV20-1 | - | -
TGTGCCACCATTGAACTCCACCCGGGGGGCTCCTACAATGAGCAGTTCTTC | CATIELHPGGSYNEQFF | TRBJ2-1 | TRBV15 | TRBD2 | few
TGTGCCAGCGGACGCAGGGGTTGGAACACTGAAGCTTTCTTT | CASGRRGWNTEAFF | TRBJ1-1 | TRBV6-1 | - | many
TGCAGTGCTAGGGACGTCGGAGTTGAAGCTTTCTTT | CSARDVGVEAFF | TRBJ1-1 | TRBV20-1 | - | many
TGTGCCAGCAGTTTCGGGGGGCTCGATGAAAAACTGTTTTTT | CASSFGGLDEKLFF | TRBJ1-4 | TRBV12-3/TRBV12-4 | - | -
TGCAGCTCAACGATACCCCCTGGGAATGAGCAGTTCTTC | CSSTIPPGNEQFF | TRBJ2-1 | TRBV20-1 | - | many
TGTGCCAGCAGTTACTCTCCACCGGGAGGACATGTGATCTCCTACGAGCAGTACTTC | CASSYSPPGGHVISYEQYF | TRBJ2-7 | TRBV6-5 | TRBD2 | -
TGTGCCAGCGGTAGGGGGAGGGAGACCCAGTACTTC | CASGRGRETQYF | TRBJ2-5 | TRBV28 | - | many
TGTGCCAGCACCCTGGGACCGGTGAGCAATCAGCCCCAGCATTTT | CASTLGPVSNQPQHF | TRBJ1-5 | TRBV6-1 | - | many
TGTGCCAGCTCACCGCAGAGTTACAATGAGCAGTTCTTC | CASSPQSYNEQFF | TRBJ2-1 | TRBV18 | - | many
TGTGCCAGCAGCTCACGAGATACGCAGTATTTT | CASSSRDTQYF | TRBJ2-3 | TRBV3-1 | - | -
TGCAGCGGTTGGTTAGAGACTGAGGCTTTGTTT | CSGWLETEALF | TRBJ1-1 | TRBV29-1 | - | -
TGTGCCAGCAGTGCACGGGGACAGGGGCGGACTGAAGCTTTCTTT | CASSARGQGRTEAFF | TRBJ1-1 | TRBV6-6 | TRBD1 | -
TGTGCCAGCAAGGCAGGGCCGGACTATGGCTACACCTTC | CASKAGPDYGYTF | TRBJ1-2 | TRBV27 | - | many
TGCAGTGCCCGGGACCTCTCGAACACTGAAGCTTTCTTT | CSARDLSNTEAFF | TRBJ1-1 | TRBV20-1 | - | many
TGTGCCACCAGCAGAGATGAATCGAGAGAGACCCAGTACTTC | CATSRDESRETQYF | TRBJ2-5 | TRBV15 | - | medium-sized
TGTGCCTGGAGTGGACAGTACAATGAGCAGTTCTTC | CAWSGQYNEQFF | TRBJ2-1 | TRBV30 | - | -
TGTGCCAGCAGTCGAGATAGCAATCAGCCCCAGCATTTT | CASSRDSNQPQHF | TRBJ1-5 | TRBV28 | - | medium-sized
TGTGCCAGCAGTGACTTCGGCAGGGTCGCTACCTACGAGCAGTACTTC | CASSDFGRVATYEQYF | TRBJ2-7 | TRBV12-3/TRBV12-4 | - | few
TGTGCCAGCAGTTACTCCCGGGGGGGCGTCACAGATACGCAGTATTTT | CASSYSRGGVTDTQYF | TRBJ2-3 | TRBV6-2/TRBV6-3 | TRBD2 | many
TGCAGTGCCCCGGCGGGGCTGCCAGCGTCCTACGAGCAGTACTTC | CSAPAGLPASYEQYF | TRBJ2-7 | TRBV20-1 | - | many
TGTGCCAGCAGTCCGCAGGACAGAAACGCCGTCTTT | CASSPQDRNAVF | TRBJ1-6 | TRBV28 | - | many
TGCGCCAGCAGCGGCCAGACTAGCGGGGGCCCAGATACGCAGTATTTT | CASSGQTSGGPDTQYF | TRBJ2-3 | TRBV5-1 | TRBD2 | few
TGTGCCAGCAGTTCCAGGTGGGGGACTGAAGCTTTCTTT | CASSSRWGTEAFF | TRBJ1-1 | TRBV12-3/TRBV12-4 | - | -
TGTGCCAGCAGCCAAGATAGTATTCGAGATACGCAGTATTTT | CASSQDSIRDTQYF | TRBJ2-3 | TRBV14 | - | many
TGCGCCAGCAGCTTGGAAGGCTCTGAAGCTTTCTTT | CASSLEGSEAFF | TRBJ1-1 | TRBV5-1 | - | -
TGTGCCAGCAGCACCTGGACTAGCGGGGGTTACGAGCAGTACTTC | CASSTWTSGGYEQYF | TRBJ2-7 | TRBV7-6 | TRBD2 | -
TGTGCCAGCAGCCAAGACGCCAGGGGGGACTATGGCTACACCTTC | CASSQDARGDYGYTF | TRBJ1-2 | TRBV14 | TRBD1 | -
TGTGCCAGCAGCCACTTACAGGGTGGATACAATGAGCAGTTCTTC | CASSHLQGGYNEQFF | TRBJ2-1 | TRBV14 | - | few
TGTGCCAGCAGCTTAGATTGGTCTAGCCAAGAGACCCAGTACTTC | CASSLDWSSQETQYF | TRBJ2-5 | TRBV11-2 | - | few
TGTGCCAGCATTGGGGGGTACAATGAGCAGTTCTTC | CASIGGYNEQFF | TRBJ2-1 | TRBV28 | - | many
TGTGCCAGCAGCCTACAGGGGGCCACCAACCAACTGTTTTTT | CASSLQGATNQLFF | TRBJ1-4 | TRBV7-9 | TRBD1 | -